This T cell receptor (beta chain) came from a study of cytomegalovirus exposure and HLA in healthy donors. General study findings and limits: Reports credit the classifier with highly specific, highly sensitive diagnosis of cytomegalovirus status. Sequence variants that were highly shared formed a cluster that was likely a sequencing artifact.

CDR1 is SEHNR and CDR2 is FQNEAQ in the germline V gene (reference sequence). The CDR3 spans 11 residues. V lost 6 bases, J lost 4 bases, and 7 bases lay in between. A note on this clone: Its matching antigen is unknown.

Use of 60 Vbeta and 13 Jbeta primers characterized the PCR. Profiled with immunoSEQ multiplex PCR; TCRdb holds only in-frame clones, not every one. The top ten hold 13% to 15% of the sample, which has around 150,000 clones, 73% seen once. The source of this sequence is a human donor in good health. Source material: PBMCs. The chain carries TRBV7-9 and TRBJ2-7; tentative D call: TRBD2 (5 bases). The CDR3, as DNA: TGTGCCAGCAGGAGAGGGTACGAGCAGTACTTC. As protein: CASRRGYEQYF.